The TCR beta chain under discussion was sequenced for a study of blood T cell repertoires in COVID-19. For the study at large: Samples came from the United States, Italy and Spain, spanning acute and convalescent COVID-19. PBMCs, B-cell-depleted T cells, or T cells provided the cDNA or gDNA that made up the material.

Authors' data handling: Reference gene primer amplification in the assay estimated nucleated cell counts. The table came from immunoSEQ multiplex PCR; TCRdb's copy has only in-frame clones and leaves some out. Clone size and the V and J calls come from that table; the DNA yielded D and trimming. The sample has approximately 28,000 clones, around 90% seen once. The germline gives CDR1 WNHNN, CDR2 SYGVQD (reference sequence). The CDR3 length is 14 residues. Trimming left V 4 bases short and J 7 bases short, with 14 bases between. The sequenced material came from peripheral blood. The chain has TRBV10-1 and TRBJ2-1; no clear D gene. This receptor was taken from a man aged 55 to 70 with active COVID-19. The CDR3: CASSAPSSANEQFF. For the CDR3, the DNA is TGCGCCAGCAGTGCCCCTTCGAGCGCAAATGAGCAGTTCTTC.